Below, 32 T cell receptor beta chains from the same sample are listed, as sequenced in a study of T cells expressing NK-cell markers. For each CDR3 protein, TCRdb gives one entry from its re-call of the 5' RACE reads, without DNA. The sample table sets out approximately 550,000 distinct CDR3 sequences. Sequencing input: blood T cells: a sorted CD56 or NKG2C T cell subset, CD4+ or CD8+ T cells, or bulk PBMC T cells (not recorded which). The origin of the receptors is a man aged 18 to 29 in good health.

CDR3 residues: CASSQIPGVRDEQFF. The chain links TRBV14 to TRBJ2-1; TCRdb's D call of TRBD1 is untestable without DNA. The CDR3 runs to 15 residues. The germline gives CDR1 SGHDN, CDR2 FVKESK.

The chain couples TRBV5-1 to TRBJ2-1; the D call of TRBD1 rests on TCRdb alone, since no DNA is present to check it. Germline-derived CDR1 and CDR2 are SGHRS and YFSETQ. The CDR3 spans 16 residues. CDR3 sequence reads: CASSLIGTTLGNEQFF.

This sequence joins TRBV3-1 and TRBJ1-1. The CDR3 sequence is 13 residues long. Per the germline V gene, CDR1 is LGHDT and CDR2 is YNNKEL (reference sequence). The CDR3 is CASSPLTTAEAFF.

V is TRBV9 and J is TRBJ2-2. The CDR3 consists of 15 residues. CDR1 SGDLS and CDR2 YYNGEE come from the germline V gene. The CDR3 is CASSLSNGNTGELFF. The full variable domain, rest sourced from reference TRBV9 and TRBJ2-2, is DSGVTQTPKHLITATGQRVTLRCSPRSGDLSVYWYQQSLDQGLQFLIQYYNGEERAKGNILERFSAQQFPDLHSELNLSSLELGDSALYFCASSLSNGNTGELFFGEGSRLTVL.

This chain's CDR3 is CSVSPTGVADTQYF. The chain joins TRBV29-1 to TRBJ2-3; as DNA is missing, the TRBD1 call by TCRdb cannot be tested. The germline CDR1 and CDR2 sequences are SQVTM and ANQGSEA. The CDR3 runs 14 residues.

The chain uses TRBV20-1 and TRBJ2-3; TCRdb names TRBD1, which stays unverified in the absence of DNA. Germline V gene sequence: CDR1 DFQATT, CDR2 SNEGSKA (reference sequence). The CDR3 has 12 amino acids. The CDR3 region is CSAKPGQGAQYF.

The chain joins TRBV12-3 or TRBV12-4 to TRBJ1-3. The CDR3 runs 14 residues. CDR3 residues: CASSLSSSKNTIYF.

This chain uses TRBV18 with TRBJ2-7; TCRdb picks TRBD1, but there is no DNA to check that call. Germline CDR1 KGHSH, CDR2 LQKENI. The CDR3 loop spans 17 amino acids. The CDR3 loop is CASSPPLQVPGRNEQYF.

The J gene is TRBJ1-5, the V gene TRBV15; TCRdb outputs TRBD1, but without DNA this stays unchecked. CDR1 and CDR2 from the germline V gene are LNHNV and YYDKDF (reference sequence). The CDR3 consists of 15 residues. This CDR3 is CATSNNRYGDQPQHF.

The chain has TRBV7-6 and TRBJ1-2; TCRdb returns TRBD1, unconfirmable since there is no DNA. Per germline, CDR1 SGHVS and CDR2 FNYEAQ. The CDR3 loop spans 15 amino acids. CDR3 loop: CASSPHGAANYGYTF.

V gene TRBV5-1 combines with J gene TRBJ2-1; TCRdb outputs TRBD2, but without DNA this stays unchecked. CDR1 and CDR2 (germline): SGHRS, YFSETQ. CDR3 length: 15 amino acids. The CDR3 region is CASSSQKVGAHEQFF.

CDR3 loop: CASSVSGVSVAQFF. The chain uses TRBV9 and TRBJ2-1; the D call from TCRdb, TRBD1, cannot be confirmed without DNA. The length of the CDR3 is 14 residues. The germline CDR1 and CDR2 sequences are SGDLS and YYNGEE. The full variable domain, rest sourced from reference TRBV9 and TRBJ2-1, is DSGVTQTPKHLITATGQRVTLRCSPRSGDLSVYWYQQSLDQGLQFLIQYYNGEERAKGNILERFSAQQFPDLHSELNLSSLELGDSALYFCASSVSGVSVAQFFGPGTRLTVL.

This chain uses TRBV7-8 with TRBJ2-5. The CDR3 has 16 amino acids. From germline, CDR1 is SGHVS and CDR2 FQNEAQ. The chain's CDR3 is CASSLSRVQLQETQYF. The full variable domain, rest sourced from reference TRBV7-8 and TRBJ2-5, is GAGVSQSPRYKVAKRGQDVALRCDPISGHVSLFWYQQALGQGPEFLTYFQNEAQLDKSGLPSDRFFAERPEGSVSTLKIQRTQQEDSAVYLCASSLSRVQLQETQYFGPGTRLLVL.

The chain couples TRBV11-2 to TRBJ2-1; TCRdb calls TRBD1, which cannot be checked without DNA. Germline assignment: CDR1 SGHAT and CDR2 FQNNGV. CDR3 length: 15 amino acids. This CDR3 reads CASRNLQGIYNEQFF.

The V and J genes are TRBV5-1 and TRBJ2-3; TCRdb calls TRBD2, which cannot be checked without DNA. The CDR3 contains 19 residues. CDR1 is SGHRS, CDR2 YFSETQ, per germline. CDR3 residues: CASSIGTSGIRRSTDTQYF.

The V and J genes are TRBV19 and TRBJ2-1. The germline CDR1 and CDR2 sequences are LNHDA and SQIVND (reference sequence). This CDR3 contains 14 residues. CDR3 amino acids: CASSKEGYQNEQFF.

The chain uses TRBV5-1 and TRBJ1-4; the TRBD1 assignment by TCRdb is unverifiable without DNA. The CDR3 has 14 residues. Germline loops: CDR1 SGHRS, CDR2 YFSETQ. CDR3 in amino acids: CASSLGGQTEKLFF.

V and J are TRBV28 and TRBJ2-7. The CDR3 has 14 residues. The germline V gene encodes CDR1 MDHEN and CDR2 SYDVKM. The CDR3 sequence: CASTWTANSYEQYF.

The V call is TRBV6-1, the J call TRBJ2-1; the D gene TCRdb calls, TRBD2, cannot be checked with no DNA. The CDR3 covers 20 residues. Germline V gene sequence: CDR1 MNHNS, CDR2 SASEGT. Here the CDR3 reads CASSEISHKASINSYNEQFF.

CDR3 protein: CASSFYTGNEETQYF. V is TRBV12-3 or TRBV12-4 and J is TRBJ2-5. The CDR3 is made up of 15 amino acids.

The chain has TRBV21-1 and TRBJ2-3; as DNA is missing, the TRBD2 call by TCRdb cannot be tested. TRBV21-1 is a pseudogene segment. The CDR3 has 16 residues. CDR3 amino acids: CASSPNPPDPTDTQYF.

The V call is TRBV5-1, the J call TRBJ2-1. CDR1 is SGHRS and CDR2 is YFSETQ in the germline V gene. The CDR3 covers 15 residues. The chain's CDR3 is CASSSGWASYNEQFF.

The chain has TRBV12-3 or TRBV12-4 and TRBJ2-5; TCRdb's D call of TRBD1 is untestable without DNA. The CDR3 runs 13 residues. This CDR3 reads CASSLTGFETQYF.

The chain is built from TRBV4-1 and TRBJ1-5; TCRdb calls TRBD1, which cannot be checked without DNA. The germline CDR1 and CDR2 sequences are MGHRA and YSYEKL. The CDR3 covers 15 residues. This chain's CDR3 is CASSQVETGPQPQHF.

The chain is built from TRBV29-1 and TRBJ1-4; TCRdb picks TRBD1, but there is no DNA to check that call. Germline lookup yields CDR1 SQVTM and CDR2 ANQGSEA. The CDR3 extends over 11 amino acids. The CDR3 here is CSVQGYEKLFF.

The chain couples TRBV12-3 or TRBV12-4 to TRBJ1-2. There are 12 residues in the CDR3. The CDR3 region is CASTETNYGYTF.

J is TRBJ2-2 and V is TRBV15; TCRdb outputs TRBD1, but without DNA this stays unchecked. Germline loops: CDR1 LNHNV, CDR2 YYDKDF (reference sequence). The CDR3 has 16 residues. The CDR3 spells CATSTGQGVHTGELFF.

J is TRBJ2-1 and V is TRBV5-1; no DNA is available, so the TRBD1 call from TCRdb remains unchecked. CDR3 size: 14 residues. Germline-derived CDR1 and CDR2 are SGHRS and YFSETQ. This CDR3 is CASSLVSRDDEQFF.

The V gene is TRBV5-1, the J gene TRBJ2-5; TCRdb picks TRBD2, but there is no DNA to check that call. The germline gives CDR1 SGHRS, CDR2 YFSETQ. The CDR3 is 16 amino acids. CDR3 sequence: CASSPRLAGVGETQYF.

The chain has TRBV5-1 and TRBJ2-1; no DNA is available, so the TRBD1 call from TCRdb remains unchecked. Germline V CDR1 and CDR2: SGHRS, YFSETQ. There are 14 residues in the CDR3. The CDR3 protein is CASSKTGSSNEQFF.

The chain recombines TRBV12-3 or TRBV12-4 with TRBJ1-6. This CDR3 contains 12 residues. The CDR3 spells CASSLSNSPLHF.

The chain couples TRBV12-3 or TRBV12-4 to TRBJ2-1; the D call of TRBD2 rests on TCRdb alone, since no DNA is present to check it. The CDR3 sequence is 14 residues long. The CDR3 sequence: CASSLTGGREEQFF.